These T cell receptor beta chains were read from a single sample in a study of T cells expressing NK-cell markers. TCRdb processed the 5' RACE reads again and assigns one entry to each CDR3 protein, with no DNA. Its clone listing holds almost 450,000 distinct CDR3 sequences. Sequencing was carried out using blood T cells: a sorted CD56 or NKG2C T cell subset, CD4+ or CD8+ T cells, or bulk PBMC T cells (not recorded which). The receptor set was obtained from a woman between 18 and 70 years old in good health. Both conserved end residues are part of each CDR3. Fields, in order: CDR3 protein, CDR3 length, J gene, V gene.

cdr3_aa: CASSLDNSGANVLTF
cdr3_length: 15
j_call: TRBJ2-6
v_call: TRBV5-1

cdr3_aa: CSARDYRTYNEQFF
cdr3_length: 14
j_call: TRBJ2-1
v_call: TRBV20-1

cdr3_aa: CASSQDFGLYYNSPLHF
cdr3_length: 17
j_call: TRBJ1-6
v_call: TRBV4-3

cdr3_aa: CASRGLGSIGNTIYF
cdr3_length: 15
j_call: TRBJ1-3
v_call: TRBV12-3/TRBV12-4

cdr3_aa: CASSVGHGGWDTQYF
cdr3_length: 15
j_call: TRBJ2-3
v_call: TRBV9

cdr3_aa: CASSLRDGITDTQYF
cdr3_length: 15
j_call: TRBJ2-3
v_call: TRBV9

cdr3_aa: CVSSETGVQNTEAFF
cdr3_length: 15
j_call: TRBJ1-1
v_call: TRBV9

cdr3_aa: CATSRSSGGANTGELFF
cdr3_length: 17
j_call: TRBJ2-2
v_call: TRBV15

cdr3_aa: CASSLRETYGYTF
cdr3_length: 13
j_call: TRBJ1-2
v_call: TRBV7-2

cdr3_aa: CASSFGGGGGYNEQFF
cdr3_length: 16
j_call: TRBJ2-1
v_call: TRBV12-3/TRBV12-4

cdr3_aa: CASSFGWGGTGELFF
cdr3_length: 15
j_call: TRBJ2-2
v_call: TRBV5-4

cdr3_aa: CASSPSTNTGEQFF
cdr3_length: 14
j_call: TRBJ2-1
v_call: TRBV12-3/TRBV12-4

cdr3_aa: CASSHGREGAQYF
cdr3_length: 13
j_call: TRBJ2-5
v_call: TRBV4-3

cdr3_aa: CSVDRGTTYNEQFF
cdr3_length: 14
j_call: TRBJ2-1
v_call: TRBV29-1

cdr3_aa: CASSIRTGGELFF
cdr3_length: 13
j_call: TRBJ2-2
v_call: TRBV5-4

cdr3_aa: CSASAGAGAYEQYF
cdr3_length: 14
j_call: TRBJ2-7
v_call: TRBV29-1

cdr3_aa: CASSPLLPGELFF
cdr3_length: 13
j_call: TRBJ2-2
v_call: TRBV4-1

cdr3_aa: CSPRRQETQYF
cdr3_length: 11
j_call: TRBJ2-5
v_call: TRBV20-1

cdr3_aa: CASSFKSSYGYTF
cdr3_length: 13
j_call: TRBJ1-2
v_call: TRBV5-6

cdr3_aa: CASSLELGDEQFF
cdr3_length: 13
j_call: TRBJ2-1
v_call: TRBV12-3/TRBV12-4

cdr3_aa: CASSARAGKVGYTF
cdr3_length: 14
j_call: TRBJ1-2
v_call: TRBV12-3/TRBV12-4

cdr3_aa: CASSAASGSVSEQFF
cdr3_length: 15
j_call: TRBJ2-1
v_call: TRBV7-9

cdr3_aa: CSARGGEYSNQPQHF
cdr3_length: 15
j_call: TRBJ1-5
v_call: TRBV20-1

cdr3_aa: CATSDPHSGSSYNEQFF
cdr3_length: 17
j_call: TRBJ2-1
v_call: TRBV24-1

cdr3_aa: CASSVGSGFNNEQFF
cdr3_length: 15
j_call: TRBJ2-1
v_call: TRBV9

cdr3_aa: CASSQTGFGTEAFF
cdr3_length: 14
j_call: TRBJ1-1
v_call: TRBV3-1

cdr3_aa: CASRDRGGYEQYF
cdr3_length: 13
j_call: TRBJ2-7
v_call: TRBV12-3/TRBV12-4

cdr3_aa: CASSAQNDYGYTF
cdr3_length: 13
j_call: TRBJ1-2
v_call: TRBV6-1

cdr3_aa: CASSLRQGNTGELFF
cdr3_length: 15
j_call: TRBJ2-2
v_call: TRBV5-1

cdr3_aa: CSTRSGGTYNEQFF
cdr3_length: 14
j_call: TRBJ2-1
v_call: TRBV29-1

cdr3_aa: CASSSGDSTDTQYF
cdr3_length: 14
j_call: TRBJ2-3
v_call: TRBV5-1

cdr3_aa: CASSLAVDYGYTF
cdr3_length: 13
j_call: TRBJ1-2
v_call: TRBV12-3/TRBV12-4

cdr3_aa: CASSLHTLAGGRADTQYF
cdr3_length: 18
j_call: TRBJ2-3
v_call: TRBV11-2

cdr3_aa: CASRGQLSLGNQPQHF
cdr3_length: 16
j_call: TRBJ1-5
v_call: TRBV2

cdr3_aa: CSVGGLAGGVNEQFF
cdr3_length: 15
j_call: TRBJ2-1
v_call: TRBV29-1

cdr3_aa: CAWRARETYYEQYF
cdr3_length: 14
j_call: TRBJ2-7
v_call: TRBV30

cdr3_aa: CASSAEGETQYF
cdr3_length: 12
j_call: TRBJ2-5
v_call: TRBV2

cdr3_aa: CASSLDLWSGTQYF
cdr3_length: 14
j_call: TRBJ2-3
v_call: TRBV11-3

cdr3_aa: CASSLTLVGVWETQYF
cdr3_length: 16
j_call: TRBJ2-5
v_call: TRBV12-3/TRBV12-4

cdr3_aa: CASSRGGPADTQYF
cdr3_length: 14
j_call: TRBJ2-3
v_call: TRBV12-3/TRBV12-4

cdr3_aa: CASKTGGTNTGELFF
cdr3_length: 15
j_call: TRBJ2-2
v_call: TRBV12-3/TRBV12-4

cdr3_aa: CASTTAGTYNEQFF
cdr3_length: 14
j_call: TRBJ2-1
v_call: TRBV6-1

cdr3_aa: CASSDREGGYTF
cdr3_length: 12
j_call: TRBJ1-2
v_call: TRBV6-4

cdr3_aa: CAISQDRVSYEQYF
cdr3_length: 14
j_call: TRBJ2-7
v_call: TRBV6-1

cdr3_aa: CASSQVYEETQYF
cdr3_length: 13
j_call: TRBJ2-5
v_call: TRBV4-1

cdr3_aa: CASRNRLTGVNTEAFF
cdr3_length: 16
j_call: TRBJ1-1
v_call: TRBV4-3

cdr3_aa: CSSGDNSDTQYF
cdr3_length: 12
j_call: TRBJ2-3
v_call: TRBV20-1

cdr3_aa: CASSPLDDYPEAFF
cdr3_length: 14
j_call: TRBJ1-1
v_call: TRBV12-3/TRBV12-4

cdr3_aa: CSATGLGHNEQFF
cdr3_length: 13
j_call: TRBJ2-1
v_call: TRBV20-1

cdr3_aa: CSVGGTSNIQYF
cdr3_length: 12
j_call: TRBJ2-4
v_call: TRBV29-1

cdr3_aa: CASSHIIDSNTEAFF
cdr3_length: 15
j_call: TRBJ1-1
v_call: TRBV5-4

cdr3_aa: CASSQPKTGIRGDTQYF
cdr3_length: 17
j_call: TRBJ2-3
v_call: TRBV6-1

cdr3_aa: CATSDLETPKETQYF
cdr3_length: 15
j_call: TRBJ2-5
v_call: TRBV24-1

cdr3_aa: CSAMRGSSGETQYF
cdr3_length: 14
j_call: TRBJ2-5
v_call: TRBV20-1

cdr3_aa: CSAIVLAGGVYTQYF
cdr3_length: 15
j_call: TRBJ2-3
v_call: TRBV20-1

cdr3_aa: CSASSFPGRGNQPQHF
cdr3_length: 16
j_call: TRBJ1-5
v_call: TRBV20-1

cdr3_aa: CASSLGSDEQFF
cdr3_length: 12
j_call: TRBJ2-1
v_call: TRBV27

cdr3_aa: CASSIDPGTSGGASYNEQFF
cdr3_length: 20
j_call: TRBJ2-1
v_call: TRBV19

cdr3_aa: CASDGPLPGGPEYGYTF
cdr3_length: 17
j_call: TRBJ1-2
v_call: TRBV12-3/TRBV12-4